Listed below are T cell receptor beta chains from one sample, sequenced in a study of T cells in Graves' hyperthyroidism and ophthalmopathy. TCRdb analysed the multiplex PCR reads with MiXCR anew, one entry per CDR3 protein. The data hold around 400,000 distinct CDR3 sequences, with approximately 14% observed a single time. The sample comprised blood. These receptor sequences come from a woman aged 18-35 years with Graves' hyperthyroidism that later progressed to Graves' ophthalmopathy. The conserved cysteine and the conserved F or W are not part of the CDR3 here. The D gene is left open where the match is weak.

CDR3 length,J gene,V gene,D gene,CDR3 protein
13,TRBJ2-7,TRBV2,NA,ASSERPGHAYEQY
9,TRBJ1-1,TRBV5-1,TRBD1,ASSPGTGAF
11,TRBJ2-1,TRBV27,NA,ASARSGDNEQF
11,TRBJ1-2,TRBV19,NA,ASIKNRGYGYT
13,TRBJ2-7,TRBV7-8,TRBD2,ASSPSSGGLDEQY
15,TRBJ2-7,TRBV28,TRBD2,ASSLTPTSGREDEQY
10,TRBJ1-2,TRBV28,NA,ASTQVNYGYT
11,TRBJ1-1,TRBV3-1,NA,ASSHMGNTEAF
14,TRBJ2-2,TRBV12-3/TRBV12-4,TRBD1,ASSFGRGQISGELF
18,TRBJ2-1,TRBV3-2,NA,ASSQDPGGYTKKPYNEQF